The 17 T cell receptor beta chains presented below share a single source sample, sequenced in a study of glioma-infiltrating T cells. The iRepertoire nested amplicon-rescue multiplex PCR amplified TCR alpha and beta CDR3s from RNA. One entry per CDR3 protein, called by TCRdb with MiXCR from the multiplex PCR reads. The repertoire holds around 190,000 distinct CDR3 sequences, 32% seen once, with 20% to 25% in the top ten. Sequencing was performed on glioma tissue, nonneoplastic brain tissue, or PBMCs (not recorded which). The receptors here all came from a human donor with low-grade glioma or glioblastoma, undergoing nonglioma brain surgery, or in good health (not recorded which).

This clonotype was seen repeatedly, ten times or more. The chain is built from TRBV7-6 and TRBJ2-1; the D gene is possibly TRBD2 (5 bases). V was pared by 5 bases and J by 6 bases, with 17 bases between. The germline V gene has CDR1 SGHVS and CDR2 FNYEAQ. The CDR3 totals 15 residues. The CDR3 here is CASSPDGGSTNEQFF. The CDR3 DNA reads as TGTGCCAGCAGCCCGGACGGAGGATCCACCAATGAGCAGTTCTTC.

The V call is TRBV19, the J call TRBJ1-5; D is possibly TRBD1 (6 bases). The V end lost 5 bases, the J end lost 2 bases, and 25 bases lay between the germline ends. This CDR3 has 19 residues. The germline V gene has CDR1 LNHDA and CDR2 SQIVND (reference sequence). CDR3 sequence reads: CASSPWSLSGGLGNQPQHF. The CDR3 DNA reads TGTGCCAGTAGTCCATGGTCGTTGTCTGGGGGCCTTGGCAATCAGCCCCAGCATTTT.

This clonotype was seen at least ten times. This chain connects TRBV28 to TRBJ2-7; 8 bases are shared with TRBD1. Germline trimming cut 2 bases from V and 2 bases from J; bases unmatched to any gene: 2. Germline CDR1 MDHEN, CDR2 SYDVKM. This CDR3 region has 14 residues. In DNA, the CDR3 is TGTGCCAGCAGTTTAGGGACAGGCCCCTACGAGCAGTACTTC. This sequence encodes CASSLGTGPYEQYF.

This clonotype was recorded at least ten times. The V gene is TRBV20-1, the J gene TRBJ2-6; no clear D. CDR3 length: 14 amino acids. The germline V gene encodes CDR1 DFQATT and CDR2 SNEGSKA (reference sequence). Trimming took off 3 bases at V and 1 base at J, with 7 bases between the two ends. For the CDR3, the DNA is TGCAGTGCTAGGTCGGGTTCTGGGGCCAACGTCCTGACTTTC. Protein sequence: CSARSGSGANVLTF.

A single count supports this clonotype. The V gene is TRBV27, the J gene TRBJ2-1, with 9 bases lining up with TRBD1. V was clipped by 4 bases and J by 2 bases; unmatched bases: 0. The CDR3 is made up of 14 amino acids. CDR1 MNHEY and CDR2 SMNVEV come from the germline V gene (reference sequence). The CDR3 DNA reads as TGTGCCAGCAGTTGGGACAGGGCCTACAATGAGCAGTTCTTC. Amino acids: CASSWDRAYNEQFF.

Remarks on this clonotype: Compared with germline, one end of the junction differs, possibly owing to a read error. V gene TRBV24-1 combines with J gene TRBJ2-7; TRBD1 or TRBD2 may be the D gene (5 bases each). Germline V lookup: CDR1 KGHDR, CDR2 SFDVKD. This CDR3 is built from 16 residues. The CDR3 is CAASDPVGESSYEQYF. CDR3 coding DNA: TGTGCCGCCAGTGACCCCGTAGGGGAGAGCTCCTACGAGCAGTACTTC.

The chain employs TRBV2 and TRBJ1-5; possibly TRBD1 for D (5 bases). The germline CDR1 and CDR2 sequences are SNHLY and FYNNEI. This CDR3 has 18 residues. V lost 9 bases to trimming and J lost 3 bases, with 27 bases between them. CDR3 loop: CARLGHPFYGFHNQPQHF. The CDR3 coding sequence is TGTGCCAGGCTAGGACACCCCTTTTACGGCTTCCACAATCAGCCCCAGCATTTT.

Turning to this clonotype: A much larger clone differs from this one at a single base, so this may be a read error. This chain connects TRBV5-8 to TRBJ1-6; 8 positions match TRBD1. CDR1 and CDR2 from the germline V gene are SGHTS and YDEGEE. V lost 8 bases and J lost 7; bases outside the gene matches: 14. This CDR3 is built from 16 residues. This CDR3 reads CARSYPGQARNSPLHF. The CDR3 DNA reads TGTGCCAGGAGTTATCCGGGACAGGCGAGGAATTCACCCCTCCACTTT.

The chain employs TRBV28 and TRBJ2-7; 8 bases match TRBD1. J was trimmed by 7 bases and V by 6 bases; bases with no gene match: 11. The germline CDR1 and CDR2 sequences are MDHEN and SYDVKM. The CDR3 runs to 14 residues. The CDR3, as DNA: TGTGCCAGCAGCTCCTCGCAGGGGGCAGGAGAGCAGTACTTC. Translation gives CASSSSQGAGEQYF.

This clonotype was seen at least ten times. The gene calls are TRBV27 and TRBJ2-5; no clear D. The CDR3 is made up of 15 amino acids. Per germline, CDR1 MNHEY and CDR2 SMNVEV (reference sequence). The V end lost 6 bases, the J end lost 2 bases, and 16 bases lay between the germline ends. The CDR3 is CASRKFYGPQETQYF. CDR3 nucleotides: TGTGCCAGCAGGAAATTCTACGGCCCACAAGAGACCCAGTACTTC.

The chain uses TRBV2 and TRBJ2-4; no clear D gene. The CDR3 has 13 residues. Germline CDR1 SNHLY, CDR2 FYNNEI. Trimming removed 7 bases from V and 9 bases from J, with 16 bases in between. CDR3 in amino acids: CASIQTPLGIQYF. CDR3 in DNA: TGTGCCAGCATTCAGACCCCCCTGGGCATTCAGTACTTC.

This clonotype has a count of ten or more. This chain joins TRBV3-1 and TRBJ1-2, with TRBD1 matching over 8 bases. V lost 0 bases, J lost 7 bases, and 1 base stayed unmatched. This CDR3 is built from 13 residues. Germline V gene sequence: CDR1 LGHDT, CDR2 YNNKEL (reference sequence). The CDR3 here is CASSQDRGPGYTF. CDR3 sequence (DNA): TGTGCCAGCAGCCAAGACAGGGGGCCTGGCTACACCTTC.

This clonotype has just a few counts. This rearrangement joins TRBV9 to TRBJ2-3; D gene unclear. With 1 base removed from V and 0 bases from J, the gap between germline ends came to 6 bases. CDR1 is SGDLS and CDR2 is YYNGEE in the germline V gene. The CDR3 spans 14 residues. DNA of the CDR3: TGTGCCAGCAGCGTAAGGAGCAGCACAGATACGCAGTATTTT. Its protein is CASSVRSSTDTQYF.

This chain joins TRBV6-1 and TRBJ2-7, with 10 bases lining up with TRBD2. J gave up 2 bases and V 6 bases, and 4 bases lay outside the gene matches. This CDR3 comprises 14 residues. Germline V CDR1 and CDR2: MNHNS, SASEGT. The DNA for the CDR3 is TGTGCCAGCAGAGGGACTAGCGCGGCCTACGAGCAGTACTTC. It yields the protein CASRGTSAAYEQYF.

This clonotype was seen many times. The J gene is TRBJ1-1, the V gene TRBV2; D is possibly TRBD1 (5 bases). Between the trimmed V and J ends, which lost 7 bases and 1 base, there was a span of 16 bases. Germline V gene data show CDR1 as SNHLY and CDR2 as FYNNEI. This CDR3 contains 15 residues. Here the CDR3 reads CASKASGIQNTEAFF. The CDR3, as DNA: TGTGCCAGCAAGGCCTCAGGGATTCAGAACACTGAAGCTTTCTTT.

This clonotype was detected many times. The gene calls are TRBV3-1 and TRBJ1-2; D unresolved. The length of the CDR3 is 14 residues. V gave up 0 bases and J gave up 0 bases, with 5 bases separating them. Germline V gene data show CDR1 as LGHDT and CDR2 as YNNKEL (reference sequence). The CDR3 nucleotides read TGTGCCAGCAGCCAAGATTCAGCTAACTATGGCTACACCTTC. Protein product: CASSQDSANYGYTF. The full variable domain, with the rest looked up from reference TRBV3-1 and TRBJ1-2, is DTAVSQTPKYLVTQMGNDKSIKCEQNLGHDTMYWYKQDSKKFLKIMFSYNNKELIINETVPNRFSPKSPDKAHLNLHINSLELGDSAVYFCASSQDSANYGYTFGSGTRLTVV.

Turning to this clonotype: Possible read error: a much larger clone is one base away. The CDR3 nucleotides are TGCAGCGTGGGGCCGGAGACAGGGGCCTACGAGCAGTACTTC. Its protein product is CSVGPETGAYEQYF. The chain employs TRBV29-1 and TRBJ2-7; TRBD1 matches 8 bases. Germline trimming cut 6 bases from V and 2 bases from J; bases unmatched to any gene: 9. CDR3 length: 14 amino acids. The germline V gene encodes CDR1 SQVTM and CDR2 ANQGSEA.